The 14 T cell receptor beta chains reported below all come from one sample, sequenced in a study of T cell responses to AZD1222 COVID-19 vaccine. Clones were read by immunoSEQ multiplex PCR, and TCRdb kept only the in-frame ones, dropping some. Among roughly 130,000 clones, roughly 94% were seen once, and the ten largest hold roughly 6.6%. Sequenced here: peripheral blood, sampled on day 0 of AZD1222 vaccination. These TCRs come from an adult in good health.

V is TRBV3-1 (or the pseudogene TRBV3-2) and J is TRBJ2-2; 8 bases map to TRBD2. The CDR3 covers 19 residues. The trim removed 0 bases at V and 2 bases at J, leaving 11 bases unmatched. From germline, CDR1 is LGHDT and CDR2 YNNKEL (reference sequence). This CDR3 is CASSQEYELAVRNTGELFF. In DNA, the CDR3 is TGTGCCAGCAGCCAAGAGTACGAACTAGCGGTAAGAAACACCGGGGAGCTGTTTTTT.

The chain is built from TRBV19 and TRBJ1-4; D uncertain. The V gene's germline CDR1 is LNHDA and CDR2 SQIVND (reference sequence). Deletions cut 4 bases from V and 5 bases from J, with 20 bases between. This CDR3 is built from 17 residues. CDR3 protein: CASSTIKKRTGNEKLFF. As DNA, the CDR3 is TGTGCCAGTAGTACCATTAAAAAAAGGACGGGGAATGAAAAACTGTTTTTT.

The chain joins TRBV18 to TRBJ1-4, with TRBD1 as a possible D gene (6 bases). CDR3 length: 16 residues. Trimming stripped 4 bases from V and 8 bases from J, with 20 bases between. Germline V lookup: CDR1 KGHSH, CDR2 LQKENI. CDR3 coding DNA: TGTGCCAGCTCACGGACAGTCGGGTCCCAAAAGGAAAAACTGTTTTTT. This gives the protein CASSRTVGSQKEKLFF.

The chain uses TRBV19 and TRBJ1-2, with a tentative D call TRBD1 (5 bases). The length of the CDR3 is 10 residues. Deletions cut 9 bases from V and 14 bases from J, with 16 bases between. Per germline, CDR1 LNHDA and CDR2 SQIVND (reference sequence). This CDR3 reads CASPLGGGTF. The CDR3 region has the DNA TGTGCCAGCCCTCTCGGGGGGGGAACCTTC.

This clone was recorded once. The J gene is TRBJ1-1, the V gene TRBV6-5, with TRBD1 identical over 10 bases. The trim removed 7 bases at V and 6 bases at J, leaving 8 bases unmatched. Looked up from germline, CDR1 is MNHEY and CDR2 is SVGAGI. The length of the CDR3 is 14 residues. CDR3 region: CASTPDRGWAEAFF. The DNA of the CDR3 is TGTGCCAGCACCCCGGACAGGGGGTGGGCTGAAGCTTTCTTT.

The CDR3 DNA reads as TGCGCCAGCAGCTTGGGGGGGACTAGCGGCGGAAGATACAATGAGCAGTTCTTC. It encodes CASSLGGTSGGRYNEQFF. V and J are TRBV5-1 and TRBJ2-1, with 11 bases identical to TRBD2. The CDR3 contains 18 residues. The V segment lost 0 bases and the J segment 4 bases; nucleotides outside the gene matches: 9. Germline loops: CDR1 SGHRS, CDR2 YFSETQ.

This clone occurred once. The J gene is TRBJ2-1, the V gene TRBV9; TRBD2 matches 8 bases. Germline CDR1 and CDR2: SGDLS and YYNGEE. V was pared by 0 bases and J by 7 bases, with 6 bases of the junction left unmatched. The CDR3 contains 15 residues. The CDR3 reads CASSVDLREGNEQFF. The CDR3 DNA reads as TGTGCCAGCAGCGTAGACCTCCGGGAGGGGAATGAGCAGTTCTTC.

CDR3 protein: CASSLRGGKTEAFF. The DNA for the CDR3 is TGTGCCAGCAGTTTGAGGGGGGGCAAGACTGAAGCTTTCTTT. The J gene is TRBJ1-1, the V gene TRBV27; TRBD1 might be the D (6 bases). Trimming took 3 bases from V and 5 from J, leaving 13 bases between them. The germline V gene encodes CDR1 MNHEY and CDR2 SMNVEV (reference sequence). The CDR3 sequence is 14 residues long.

The chain combines TRBV9 with TRBJ1-3; D uncertain. The CDR3 totals 16 residues. Per the germline V gene, CDR1 is SGDLS and CDR2 is YYNGEE. The V end was cut by 0 bases, the J end by 0 bases, with 10 bases between. The CDR3 region is CASSVENGDSGNTIYF. As DNA, the CDR3 is TGTGCCAGCAGCGTAGAGAACGGGGACTCTGGAAACACCATATATTTT. Complete variable domain (other parts from reference TRBV9 and TRBJ1-3): DSGVTQTPKHLITATGQRVTLRCSPRSGDLSVYWYQQSLDQGLQFLIQYYNGEERAKGNILERFSAQQFPDLHSELNLSSLELGDSALYFCASSVENGDSGNTIYFGEGSWLTVV.

V usage is TRBV24-1 and J usage is TRBJ2-1, with 9 positions matching TRBD2. V gave up 5 bases and J gave up 10 bases; unmatched junction bases: 5. The CDR3 contains 13 residues. CDR1 KGHDR and CDR2 SFDVKD come from the germline V gene. The CDR3 sequence: CATSALAGLEQFF. The CDR3 DNA sequence: TGTGCCACCAGTGCCCTAGCGGGATTGGAGCAGTTCTTC.

The gene calls are TRBV9 and TRBJ1-3; perhaps TRBD1 as D (5 bases). Germline CDR1 and CDR2: SGDLS and YYNGEE. The germline V and J ends were trimmed by 3 bases and 5 bases, with 9 bases remaining between them. CDR3 size: 13 residues. CDR3 coding DNA: TGTGCCAGCAGCGAGACAGTGAGAAACACCATATATTTT. It encodes CASSETVRNTIYF.

V and J are TRBV7-9 and TRBJ2-7; D call uncertain. V was clipped by 1 base and J by 2 bases, with 6 bases between them. This CDR3 contains 13 residues. Germline V gene sequence: CDR1 SEHNR, CDR2 FQNEAQ (reference sequence). The DNA of the CDR3 is TGTGCCAGCAGCTTAGATTCCACCTACGAGCAGTACTTC. Its translation: CASSLDSTYEQYF.

V usage is TRBV7-2 and J usage is TRBJ1-2; 10 nucleotides align to TRBD1. Germline CDR1 is SGHTA and CDR2 is FQGNSA. This CDR3 is built from 17 residues. The trim removed 6 bases at V and 6 bases at J, leaving 16 bases unmatched. This chain's CDR3 is CASRGIWTGGVEDGYTF. In DNA form, the CDR3 reads TGTGCCAGCAGAGGAATTTGGACAGGGGGAGTGGAGGATGGCTACACCTTC.

The J gene is TRBJ1-2, the V gene TRBV24-1; the match to TRBD1 covers 10 bases. Trimming removed 5 bases from V and 4 bases from J; junction bases left unmatched: 6. Looked up from germline, CDR1 is KGHDR and CDR2 is SFDVKD. CDR3 length: 15 residues. CDR3 region: CATSGGTGVSYGYTF. The CDR3 coding sequence is TGTGCCACCAGTGGGGGGACAGGGGTGAGCTATGGCTACACCTTC.